The 20 T cell receptor beta chains listed next were all sequenced from one sample in a study of blood T cell repertoires in COVID-19. The table came from immunoSEQ multiplex PCR; TCRdb's copy has only in-frame clones and leaves some out. The table records some 200,000 clones, about 93% of them present only once. Sequenced material: peripheral blood. The receptor source for this set is a man aged 50 or older with acute or convalescent COVID-19.

The chain uses TRBV6-5 and TRBJ1-6; D is ambiguous. The V and J ends lost 7 bases and 1 base respectively, with 8 bases between them. The CDR3 is made up of 14 amino acids. Germline loops: CDR1 MNHEY, CDR2 SVGAGI. The DNA of the CDR3 is TGTGCCAGCAAAGCAGGTTCCTATAATTCACCCCTCCACTTT. Its translation is CASKAGSYNSPLHF.

The CDR3 sequence is CASSLGGPVAKNIQYF. As DNA, the CDR3 is TGTGCCAGCAGTTTGGGGGGGCCGGTAGCCAAAAACATTCAGTACTTC. The V gene is TRBV28, the J gene TRBJ2-4, with D possibly being TRBD2 (7 bases). Trimming shortened V by 3 bases and J by 0 bases, and 12 bases separated the two germline ends. The V gene's germline CDR1 is MDHEN and CDR2 SYDVKM. The CDR3 contains 16 residues.

This chain joins TRBV6-5 and TRBJ1-4, with TRBD1 matching over 7 bases. J was trimmed by 4 bases and V by 2 bases; bases with no gene match: 4. The germline CDR1 and CDR2 sequences are MNHEY and SVGAGI. This CDR3 comprises 15 residues. DNA of the CDR3: TGTGCCAGCAGTTACCGGACAGGCGATAATGAAAAACTGTTTTTT. Its protein product is CASSYRTGDNEKLFF.

The gene calls are TRBV6-1 and TRBJ2-7; unclear D gene. This CDR3 has 16 amino acids. Looked up from germline, CDR1 is MNHNS and CDR2 is SASEGT. With 0 bases removed from V and 5 bases from J, the gap between germline ends came to 17 bases. The CDR3 spells CASSEAMIRSPDEQYF. Written as DNA, the CDR3 is TGTGCCAGCAGTGAAGCGATGATCCGGTCCCCGGACGAGCAGTACTTC.

The chain recombines TRBV28 with TRBJ2-2; 14 nucleotides line up with TRBD2. The ends lost 6 bases at V and 9 bases at J; junction bases unmatched: 9. This CDR3 is 16 amino acids long. CDR1 MDHEN and CDR2 SYDVKM come from the germline V gene. The CDR3: CASSHLGLAGERELFF. CDR3 bases: TGTGCCAGCAGCCATTTGGGACTAGCGGGAGAGAGGGAGCTGTTTTTT.

J is TRBJ2-2 and V is TRBV7-2; D is undetermined. Trimming shortened V by 1 base and J by 10 bases, and 7 bases separated the two germline ends. The CDR3 runs to 12 residues. Germline CDR1 is SGHTA and CDR2 is FQGNSA. CDR3 sequence: CASSLERQELFF. CDR3 nucleotides: TGTGCCAGCAGCTTAGAGAGACAGGAGCTGTTTTTT.

This rearrangement joins TRBV16 to TRBJ2-1; D is uncertain. Germline CDR1 reads KGHSY; CDR2 reads FQNENV. The V gene lost 4 bases and the J gene lost 1 base, with 8 bases spanning the gap. The CDR3 is 14 amino acids. Here the CDR3 DNA reads TGTGCCAGCAGCCGGCCGAATTCCTACAATGAGCAGTTCTTC. This translates into CASSRPNSYNEQFF.

This clone came up once. This rearrangement joins TRBV27 to TRBJ2-7; the D gene is possibly TRBD2 (5 bases). This CDR3 region has 13 residues. Trimming removed 3 bases at V and 3 bases at J, with 9 bases between. Germline CDR1 and CDR2: MNHEY and SMNVEV (reference sequence). The CDR3 DNA reads as TGTGCCAGCAGTTTCATCGAGGGCTACGAGCAGTACTTC. Its protein is CASSFIEGYEQYF.

This rearrangement joins TRBV19 to TRBJ1-5, with D maybe TRBD1 (6 bases). CDR3 length: 15 residues. Germline V lookup: CDR1 LNHDA, CDR2 SQIVND (reference sequence). The ends were cut back, 4 bases at V and 5 bases at J, with 15 bases in the middle. CDR3 loop: CASSTVRGGDQPQHF. CDR3 in DNA: TGTGCCAGTAGTACAGTCAGGGGAGGGGATCAGCCCCAGCATTTT. The full variable domain, its missing parts supplied by reference TRBV19 and TRBJ1-5, is DGGITQSPKYLFRKEGQNVTLSCEQNLNHDAMYWYRQDPGQGLRLIYYSQIVNDFQKGDIAEGYSVSREKKESFPLTVTSAQKNPTAFYLCASSTVRGGDQPQHFGDGTRLSIL.

The CDR3 loop is CASRHRSNYGYTF. The CDR3 region has the DNA TGTGCCAGCAGACACAGATCTAACTATGGCTACACCTTC. The rearrangement joins TRBV12-3 or TRBV12-4 to TRBJ1-2; the D is unclear. Between the trimmed V and J ends, which lost 6 bases and 0 bases, there was a span of 8 bases. The CDR3 is 13 amino acids.

The chain employs TRBV7-9 and TRBJ1-4; no clear D gene. Germline V gene data show CDR1 as SEHNR and CDR2 as FQNEAQ (reference sequence). The CDR3 covers 13 residues. V shed 5 bases and J shed 5 bases, with 9 bases lying between them. Written as DNA, the CDR3 is TGTGCCAGCAGCCGCACAGAGAATGAAAAACTGTTTTTT. It translates to CASSRTENEKLFF. The whole variable domain, filled in from reference TRBV7-9 and TRBJ1-4, reads DTGVSQNPRHKITKRGQNVTFRCDPISEHNRLYWYRQTLGQGPEFLTYFQNEAQLEKSRLLSDRFSAERPKGSFSTLEIQRTEQGDSAMYLCASSRTENEKLFFGSGTQLSVL.

This sequence joins TRBV4-2 and TRBJ1-1; TRBD1 agrees at 7 bases. Germline loops: CDR1 LGHNA, CDR2 YNFKEQ. CDR3 length: 14 amino acids. J lost 1 base, V lost 2 bases, and 1 base had no gene match. This chain's CDR3 is CASSQQGENTEAFF. CDR3 nucleotides: TGTGCCAGCAGCCAACAGGGGGAGAACACTGAAGCTTTCTTT.

The chain couples TRBV3-1 (or the pseudogene TRBV3-2) to TRBJ2-2, with 9 bases that match TRBD1. There are 13 residues in the CDR3. Looked up from germline, CDR1 is LGHDT and CDR2 is YNNKEL (reference sequence). The V and J ends lost 6 bases and 4 bases, in that order; junction bases with no gene match: 0. The CDR3 is CASRDRGTGELFF. As DNA, the CDR3 is TGTGCCAGCAGGGACAGGGGCACCGGGGAGCTGTTTTTT.

This rearrangement joins TRBV27 to TRBJ1-6; D ambiguous. The CDR3 runs 13 residues. Germline V gene data show CDR1 as MNHEY and CDR2 as SMNVEV (reference sequence). The germline V and J ends were trimmed by 6 bases and 3 bases, with 6 bases remaining between them. The CDR3, as DNA: TGTGCCAGCAGGGGCAGCTATAATTCACCCCTCCACTTT. Translating it yields CASRGSYNSPLHF.

J is TRBJ2-1 and V is TRBV15; 11 bases are shared with TRBD2. This CDR3 has 16 residues. With V trimmed by 4 bases and J by 3 bases, 5 bases remained unmatched. CDR1 is LNHNV, CDR2 YYDKDF, per germline (reference sequence). CDR3: CATSTIAGGNYNEQFF. CDR3 bases: TGTGCCACCAGCACAATAGCGGGGGGGAACTACAATGAGCAGTTCTTC.

Written as DNA, the CDR3 is TGCGCCAGCAGCTTGGTAAGGTCAGGGGATGGCTACACCTTC. This encodes CASSLVRSGDGYTF. This rearrangement joins TRBV5-1 to TRBJ1-2, with a tentative D call TRBD1 (6 bases). The CDR3 is made up of 14 amino acids. V was pared by 0 bases and J by 6 bases, with 12 bases between. Germline V lookup: CDR1 SGHRS, CDR2 YFSETQ.

This clone was found a few times. The V call is TRBV18, the J call TRBJ2-2, with TRBD2 as a possible D gene (5 bases). Germline-derived CDR1 and CDR2 are KGHSH and LQKENI. The CDR3 contains 16 residues. V lost 0 bases and J 3 bases, leaving 11 bases between the germline ends. The DNA for the CDR3 is TGTGCCAGCTCACCACCGGCGGGTAGGGACACCGGGGAGCTGTTTTTT. Translated, it gives CASSPPAGRDTGELFF.

The chain links TRBV3-1 (or the pseudogene TRBV3-2) to TRBJ1-1; the D gene is possibly TRBD1 (5 bases). CDR1 is LGHDT, CDR2 YNNKEL, per germline (reference sequence). The V end was cut by 2 bases, the J end by 3 bases, with 16 bases between. This CDR3 has 16 amino acids. The CDR3 protein is CASSQRMRRVDTEAFF. CDR3 DNA sequence: TGTGCCAGCAGCCAAAGGATGCGCAGGGTGGACACTGAAGCTTTCTTT.

This chain connects TRBV3-1 (or the pseudogene TRBV3-2) to TRBJ2-1; TRBD1 matches at 8 bases. Germline trimming cut 1 base from V and 7 bases from J; bases unmatched to any gene: 9. CDR1 LGHDT and CDR2 YNNKEL come from the germline V gene (reference sequence). This CDR3 comprises 16 residues. The CDR3 DNA is TGTGCCAGCAGCCAAGGGTCCGGGACAGGAGATAATGAGCAGTTCTTC. This codes for CASSQGSGTGDNEQFF.

This clone was found once. The J gene is TRBJ1-1, the V gene TRBV21-1; TRBD1 is the table's D call, not checked against the DNA. TRBV21-1 is designated a pseudogene. The length of the CDR3 is 16 residues. CDR3 region: CASSKVTDRGATEAFF. The CDR3 region has the DNA TGTGCCAGCAGCAAAGTAACGGACAGGGGTGCGACTGAAGCTTTCTTT.